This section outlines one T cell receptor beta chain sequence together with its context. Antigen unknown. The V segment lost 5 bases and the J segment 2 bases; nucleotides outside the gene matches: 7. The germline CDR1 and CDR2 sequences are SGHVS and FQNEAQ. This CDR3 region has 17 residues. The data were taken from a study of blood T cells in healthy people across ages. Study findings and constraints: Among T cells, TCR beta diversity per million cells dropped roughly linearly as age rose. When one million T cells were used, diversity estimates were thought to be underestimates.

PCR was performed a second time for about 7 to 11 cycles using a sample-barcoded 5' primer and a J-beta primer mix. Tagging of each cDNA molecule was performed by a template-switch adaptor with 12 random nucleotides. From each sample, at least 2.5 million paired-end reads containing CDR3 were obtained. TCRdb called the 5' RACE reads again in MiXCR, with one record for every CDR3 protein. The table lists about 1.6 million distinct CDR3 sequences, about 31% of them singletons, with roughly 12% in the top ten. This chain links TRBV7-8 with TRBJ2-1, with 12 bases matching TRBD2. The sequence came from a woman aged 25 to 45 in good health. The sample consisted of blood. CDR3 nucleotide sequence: TGTGCCAGCAGCCAAGGACTAGCGGGAACAGCCTACAATGAGCAGTTCTTC. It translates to CASSQGLAGTAYNEQFF. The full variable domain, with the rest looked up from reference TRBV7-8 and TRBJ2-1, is GAGVSQSPRYKVAKRGQDVALRCDPISGHVSLFWYQQALGQGPEFLTYFQNEAQLDKSGLPSDRFFAERPEGSVSTLKIQRTQQEDSAVYLCASSQGLAGTAYNEQFFGPGTRLTVL.